This T cell receptor beta chain was profiled in a study of T cell changes during pregnancy in multiple sclerosis. This CDR3 comprises 10 residues. V was clipped by 7 bases and J by 14 bases, with 15 bases between them. The germline V gene encodes CDR1 SQVTM and CDR2 ANQGSEA. Produced via immunoSEQ multiplex PCR; TCRdb's table is partial and in-frame only. The sample holds just over 80,000 clones, about 95% seen once. This material consisted of peripheral blood, taken in the second trimester of pregnancy. The sequence derives from a female donor with multiple sclerosis, enrolled in a pregnancy study. J is TRBJ2-1 and V is TRBV29-1, with D perhaps TRBD2 (6 bases). The CDR3, as DNA: TGCAGCGCGGGGGACCGCTATGAGTTCTTC. This sequence encodes CSAGDRYEFF.